These T cell receptor beta chains were read from a single sample in a study of T cell repertoires in cytomegalovirus infection. One entry per CDR3 protein results from TCRdb running MiXCR on the reads. The data contain fewer than 550,000 distinct CDR3 sequences, under 40% of them seen just once; the ten biggest clones take up roughly 13%. The sample comprised PBMCs. These receptors came from a human donor in good health (CMV status not recorded). Some clones in this sample may be carry-over from other donors' samples. Each CDR3 is given with its conserved first and last residue. The D gene is left open where the match is weak.

d_call cdr3_length v_call cdr3_aa
TRBD1 17 TRBV7-2 CASSPQGALIPNYGYTF
- 17 TRBV5-1 CASSLASSQRYYNEQFF
- 16 TRBV5-4 CASSTGPPSSYNEQFF
- 15 TRBV6-2/TRBV6-3 CASSSNIQGGTEAFF
- 16 TRBV12-3/TRBV12-4 CASSLSGPGLGWGYTF
- 13 TRBV20-1 CSALTYSGNTIYF
TRBD2 18 TRBV7-8 CASSHSGGAFTRTDTQYF
- 13 TRBV20-1 CSALGGVGNEQFF
TRBD2 16 TRBV28 CASVLAGYSSTDTQYF
- 13 TRBV4-1 CASSQGGLYEQYF
- 14 TRBV3-1 CASSRLNKNTEAFF
TRBD2 17 TRBV6-1 CASSSASGGHYGNEQFF
TRBD1 13 TRBV20-1 CSAPGQFQETQYF
TRBD2 14 TRBV2 CASSLSGALYEQYF
- 14 TRBV19 CASSMTGWMEKLFF
- 18 TRBV5-1 CASSLGKGGRFPPDTQYF